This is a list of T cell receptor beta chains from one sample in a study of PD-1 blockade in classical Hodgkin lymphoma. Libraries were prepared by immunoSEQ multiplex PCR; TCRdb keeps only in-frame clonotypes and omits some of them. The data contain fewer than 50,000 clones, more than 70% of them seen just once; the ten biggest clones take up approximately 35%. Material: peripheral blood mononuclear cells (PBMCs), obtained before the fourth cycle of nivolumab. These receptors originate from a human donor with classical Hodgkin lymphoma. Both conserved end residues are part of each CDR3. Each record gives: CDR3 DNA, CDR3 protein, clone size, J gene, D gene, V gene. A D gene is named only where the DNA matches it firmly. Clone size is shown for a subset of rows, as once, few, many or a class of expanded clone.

TGTGCCAGCAGCTTCTTATTGGGACACCAGCACACCGGGGAGCTGTTTTTT	CASSFLLGHQHTGELFF	NA	TRBJ2-2	NA	TRBV5-6
TGTGCCAGCAGCTTAGATTGGAACTACGAGCAGTACTTC	CASSLDWNYEQYF	NA	TRBJ2-7	NA	TRBV11-2
TGTGCCAGCAGTCCACGACTAGCCACTGGGGAGACCCAGTACTTC	CASSPRLATGETQYF	NA	TRBJ2-5	TRBD2	TRBV27
TGTGCCAGTAGTCCCTACCCAGGGGCCTATGGCTACACCTTC	CASSPYPGAYGYTF	medium-sized	TRBJ1-2	NA	TRBV19
TGTGCCACCAGCAGAGATTACAGATCCTACGAGCAGTACTTC	CATSRDYRSYEQYF	NA	TRBJ2-7	NA	TRBV15
TGTGCCACCAGCATATTCCCCGGGGAGCTGTTTTTT	CATSIFPGELFF	NA	TRBJ2-2	NA	TRBV15
TGTGCCAGCAGCCAAGAGTTTTCTTCCTTTTATGGCTACACCTTC	CASSQEFSSFYGYTF	NA	TRBJ1-2	NA	TRBV4-2
TGTGCCAGCAGCCGCGGGACTAACTCAGATACGCAGTATTTT	CASSRGTNSDTQYF	NA	TRBJ2-3	TRBD2	TRBV7-2
TGTGCCTGGAGCACTCACACTGAAGCTTTCTTT	CAWSTHTEAFF	few	TRBJ1-1	NA	TRBV30
TGTGCTAGCAGCCTGGGGGGGACAGACCAAGAGACCCAGTACTTC	CASSLGGTDQETQYF	NA	TRBJ2-5	NA	TRBV7-7
TGTGCCACCGAGACAGGGATGAACACTGAAGCTTTCTTT	CATETGMNTEAFF	NA	TRBJ1-1	TRBD1	TRBV2
TGTGCCAGCAGGCAGGTGGGTGGGTCCTACGAGCAGTACTTC	CASRQVGGSYEQYF	NA	TRBJ2-7	NA	TRBV7-2
TGTGCCAGCAGCGTTCAGGGGGCAGAGGCCGGGGGAACTGAAGCTTTCTTT	CASSVQGAEAGGTEAFF	NA	TRBJ1-1	TRBD1	TRBV2
TGTGCCAGCAGTAGAAGACAGGGGGCCGGTGGGGAGCTGTTTTTT	CASSRRQGAGGELFF	NA	TRBJ2-2	TRBD1	TRBV6-5
TGTGCCAGCAGCGGGGGCCTGAGCGAGACCCAGTACTTC	CASSGGLSETQYF	few	TRBJ2-5	NA	TRBV7-7
TGTGCCAGCAGTCCTAACGGCCTGGGGGGAGAGACCCAGTACTTC	CASSPNGLGGETQYF	NA	TRBJ2-5	NA	TRBV7-2
TGTGCCAGCAGTTACTCGTGGGGCGGGGAGCGGCAAGAGCAGTACTTC	CASSYSWGGERQEQYF	NA	TRBJ2-7	NA	TRBV6-5
TGTGCCAGCAGCCAAGAGGTGGGGGATCGCTATACGCAGTATTTT	CASSQEVGDRYTQYF	few	TRBJ2-3	NA	TRBV4-2
TGTGCCAGCAGTCTAGACAGGGGAGATTCACCCCTCCACTTT	CASSLDRGDSPLHF	few	TRBJ1-6	TRBD1	TRBV2
TGTGCCAGTAGTCGAACGGAGAACACTGAAGCTTTCTTT	CASSRTENTEAFF	NA	TRBJ1-1	NA	TRBV19
TGTGCCAGCAGCGCCCCCTTTTCGGAGCCCCAGCATTTT	CASSAPFSEPQHF	NA	TRBJ1-5	NA	TRBV6-4
TGTGCCAGCAGCACTCGGACTAGCTTACACTCAAGAGGGTTCTTC	CASSTRTSLHSRGFF	few	TRBJ2-1	TRBD2	TRBV7-2
TGTGCCAGTAGTGTAGCAGGCTGGTCACCCCTCCACTTT	CASSVAGWSPLHF	once	TRBJ1-6	NA	TRBV19
TGTGCCAGCAGTGCCGGGACAGGGGGTTTGGAGACCCAGTACTTC	CASSAGTGGLETQYF	NA	TRBJ2-5	TRBD1	TRBV6-5
TGTGCCAGCAGTTACTATCCAGGGTCTGGAAATGGCTACACCTTC	CASSYYPGSGNGYTF	NA	TRBJ1-2	NA	TRBV6-5
TGTGCCACCAGCAGAATGACAGGCTTCGGTGGCTACACCTTC	CATSRMTGFGGYTF	NA	TRBJ1-2	NA	TRBV15
TGTGCCAGCAGCCCATTAAGAGCCAGGGGGTTTTCTGGCTACACCTTC	CASSPLRARGFSGYTF	NA	TRBJ1-2	TRBD1	TRBV5-6
TGTGCCAGCAGCTTGGGGGGCAACTACGAGCAGTACTTC	CASSLGGNYEQYF	NA	TRBJ2-7	NA	TRBV5-5
TGTGCCAGCAGCGTCCAAGGGGGGCGGGACTCTGGAAACACCATATATTTT	CASSVQGGRDSGNTIYF	NA	TRBJ1-3	NA	TRBV9
TGTGCCAGCAGTGACGTAGGACAGGGAGGATCACCCCTCCACTTT	CASSDVGQGGSPLHF	few	TRBJ1-6	TRBD1	TRBV2
TGTGCCGGAACTAGCGGGGGGGAAATCAATGAGCAGTTCTTC	CAGTSGGEINEQFF	NA	TRBJ2-1	TRBD2	TRBV5-4
TGTGCCAGCAGCGTTAGGCTAGCGACAGATACGCAGTATTTT	CASSVRLATDTQYF	NA	TRBJ2-3	NA	TRBV9
TGCGCCAGCAGTCAATCTGGGGGGGTGGATTCACCCCTCCACTTT	CASSQSGGVDSPLHF	NA	TRBJ1-6	NA	TRBV23-1
TGTGCCAGCAGCCGGGGACAGGGGCAAGATAATTCACCCCTCCACTTT	CASSRGQGQDNSPLHF	NA	TRBJ1-6	TRBD1	TRBV5-4
TGTGCCAGTAGTTTTCTCCTGGACAGGAGGAGTTCACCCCTCCACTTT	CASSFLLDRRSSPLHF	NA	TRBJ1-6	TRBD1	TRBV19